This T cell receptor (beta chain) was sequenced for a study of cytomegalovirus exposure and HLA in healthy donors. A single count supports this clone. Its antigen is unknown. This PCR relied on a set of 60 Vbeta primers and 13 Jbeta primers. Assay: immunoSEQ multiplex PCR; the TCRdb copy retains only in-frame clones and omits some. The sample yields under 150,000 clones, about 70% seen once. Study outcomes and limitations: Later analysis identified several of the most significant clusters that appeared linked to common viral pathogens. V- and J-gene trimming of TCR beta was linked (in a later analysis) to a missense DCLRE1C variant. In vitro confirmation showed a few CMV-associated chains to be CMV antigen specific.

Germline CDR1 is SGHNT and CDR2 is YYREEE (reference sequence). Trimming took 6 bases from V and 1 from J; bases not matched to a gene: 4. This CDR3 has 13 amino acids. The chain is built from TRBV5-4 and TRBJ2-7; 7 bases line up with TRBD1. Sequencing used PBMCs. The clonotype was recovered from a woman aged 55 to 70 in good health and CMV-seropositive. The CDR3 nucleotides are TGTGCCAGCACCCGGGACAGTTCCTACGAGCAGTACTTC. Encoded protein: CASTRDSSYEQYF.